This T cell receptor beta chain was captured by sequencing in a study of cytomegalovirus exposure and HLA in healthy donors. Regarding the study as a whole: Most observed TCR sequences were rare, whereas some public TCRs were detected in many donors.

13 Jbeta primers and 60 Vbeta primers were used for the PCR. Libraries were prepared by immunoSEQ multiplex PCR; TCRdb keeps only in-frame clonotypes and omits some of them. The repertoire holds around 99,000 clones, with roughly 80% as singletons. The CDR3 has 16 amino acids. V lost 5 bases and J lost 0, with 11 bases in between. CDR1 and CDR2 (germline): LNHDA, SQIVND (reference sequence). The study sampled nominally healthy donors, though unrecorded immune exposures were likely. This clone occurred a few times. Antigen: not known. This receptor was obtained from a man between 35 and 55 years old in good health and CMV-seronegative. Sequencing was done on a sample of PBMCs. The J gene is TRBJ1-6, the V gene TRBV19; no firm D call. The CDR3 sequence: CASSSREISYNSPLHF. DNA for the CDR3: TGTGCCAGTAGTTCTCGGGAAATCTCCTATAATTCACCCCTCCACTTT.